These 24 T cell receptor beta chains share one sample of origin, sequenced in a study of T cells in Graves' hyperthyroidism and ophthalmopathy. Amplified TCR beta CDR3 regions derived from RNA transcripts. HTBI primers were the set used in a first-round RT-PCR of the TCR CDR3. TCRdb called the multiplex PCR reads again in MiXCR, with one record for every CDR3 protein. The sample lists about 340,000 distinct CDR3 sequences; about 18% were seen once. The sample comprised blood. The receptors come from a woman between 45 and 65 years old with Graves' hyperthyroidism.

The chain is built from TRBV9 and TRBJ2-5, with 9 bases identical to TRBD2. The CDR3 sequence is 16 residues long. CDR1 is SGDLS, CDR2 YYNGEE, per germline. J gave up 5 bases and V 3 bases, and 11 bases lay outside the gene matches. The CDR3 spells CASSASSAGGRETQYF. CDR3 nucleotides: TGTGCCAGCAGCGCCTCTTCCGCGGGGGGGCGTGAGACCCAGTACTTC.

This clonotype has more than one count but fewer than ten. The chain joins TRBV3-1 to TRBJ2-3; D assignment may be TRBD1 or TRBD2 (6 bases each). The CDR3 spans 15 residues. Trimming left V 3 bases short and J 4 bases short, with 14 bases between. Germline V gives CDR1 LGHDT, CDR2 YNNKEL (reference sequence). CDR3: CASSQGGGEADTQYF. Written as DNA, the CDR3 is TGTGCCAGCAGCCAGGGGGGCGGGGAGGCAGATACGCAGTATTTT.

J is TRBJ2-3 and V is TRBV6-5; the match to TRBD2 covers 9 bases. Germline values: CDR1 MNHEY, CDR2 SVGAGI. This CDR3 region has 15 residues. V was pared by 4 bases and J by 3 bases, with 5 bases of the junction left unmatched. This chain's CDR3 is CASSFAGGYTDTQYF. The CDR3, as DNA: TGTGCCAGCAGTTTTGCGGGAGGGTATACAGATACGCAGTATTTT.

This clonotype has at least ten counts. The chain employs TRBV12-3 or TRBV12-4 and TRBJ1-1; TRBD1 might be the D (5 bases). The length of the CDR3 is 13 residues. The ends were cut back, 0 bases at V and 3 bases at J, with 5 bases in the middle. CDR3 residues: CASSLAGDTEAFF. In DNA, the CDR3 is TGTGCCAGCAGTTTAGCAGGGGACACTGAAGCTTTCTTT.

This clonotype was counted many times. V usage is TRBV12-3 or TRBV12-4 and J usage is TRBJ2-3; unclear D gene. Trimming stripped 8 bases from V and 0 bases from J, with 15 bases between. The length of the CDR3 is 15 residues. The DNA for the CDR3 is TGTGCCAGCGCCGAGTGGGTATCTAGCACAGATACGCAGTATTTT. Translated, it gives CASAEWVSSTDTQYF.

This clonotype showed up many times. The chain joins TRBV28 to TRBJ1-2, with D perhaps matching TRBD1 (6 bases). The germline V gene encodes CDR1 MDHEN and CDR2 SYDVKM. The germline V and J ends were trimmed by 7 bases and 6 bases, with 15 bases remaining between them. This CDR3 region has 13 residues. The CDR3 protein is CASKTTGYHGYTF. DNA of the CDR3: TGTGCCAGCAAGACTACAGGGTATCATGGCTACACCTTC.

There are many counts of this clonotype. The genes are TRBV5-1 and TRBJ2-1, with D possibly TRBD1 on 5 matching bases. This CDR3 has 15 amino acids. From germline, CDR1 is SGHRS and CDR2 YFSETQ. Trimming took off 1 base at V and 4 bases at J, with 12 bases between the two ends. The CDR3: CASSLMWGMYNEQFF. Here the CDR3 DNA reads TGCGCCAGCAGCTTGATGTGGGGCATGTACAATGAGCAGTTCTTC.

This clonotype has only a few counts. The chain couples TRBV11-2 to TRBJ1-4; 8 bases line up with TRBD1. Trimming at V came to 5 bases and at J to 4 bases, leaving 6 bases not matched to a gene. The CDR3 covers 15 residues. Germline V CDR1 and CDR2: SGHAT, FQNNGV. The DNA of the CDR3 is TGTGCCAGCAGCAAGCGGACAGGGATTAATGAAAAACTGTTTTTT. Protein sequence: CASSKRTGINEKLFF.

At least ten counts were recorded for this clonotype. The chain uses TRBV6-5 and TRBJ2-3; no reliable D call. Deletions cut 0 bases from V and 0 bases from J, with 10 bases between. Germline lookup yields CDR1 MNHEY and CDR2 SVGAGI. The CDR3 runs 16 residues. The CDR3 sequence is CASSYSPPGSTDTQYF. In nucleotides, the CDR3 is TGTGCCAGCAGTTACTCACCCCCCGGTAGCACAGATACGCAGTATTTT.

The chain carries TRBV5-1 and TRBJ2-3; 13 positions agree with TRBD2. Germline CDR1 SGHRS, CDR2 YFSETQ. The CDR3 is made up of 16 amino acids. Trimming removed 3 bases from V and 4 bases from J; junction bases left unmatched: 5. The CDR3 region is CASSSGTSGAADTQYF. CDR3 nucleotide sequence: TGCGCCAGCAGCTCCGGGACTAGCGGGGCTGCAGATACGCAGTATTTT.

This clonotype turned up a few times. The chain employs TRBV20-1 and TRBJ2-7, with D tentatively TRBD1 (6 bases). CDR3 size: 12 residues. Looked up from germline, CDR1 is DFQATT and CDR2 is SNEGSKA (reference sequence). Trimming stripped 3 bases from V and 5 bases from J, with 11 bases between. The CDR3 region has the DNA TGCAGTGCTAGTCAGGGGAACGACGAGCAGTACGTC. This gives the protein CSASQGNDEQYV.

This clonotype was found a few times. The genes are TRBV4-1 and TRBJ2-5, with TRBD2 matching over 10 bases. V lost 5 bases, J lost 1 base, and 10 bases stayed unmatched. This CDR3 is built from 17 residues. Germline loops: CDR1 MGHRA, CDR2 YSYEKL. CDR3 protein: CASSRQGASGGQETQYF. CDR3 in DNA: TGCGCCAGCAGCAGACAGGGTGCTAGCGGGGGCCAAGAGACCCAGTACTTC.

This clonotype has a count of ten or more. The CDR3 loop is CASSESEGQGANYGYTF. In nucleotides, the CDR3 is TGTGCCAGCAGTGAATCAGAAGGACAGGGGGCAAACTATGGCTACACCTTC. J is TRBJ1-2 and V is TRBV2; 11 nucleotides match TRBD1. This CDR3 is 17 amino acids long. With 2 bases clipped from V and 2 bases from J, the junction kept 7 bases outside the gene matches. Germline-derived CDR1 and CDR2 are SNHLY and FYNNEI. Filled out from reference TRBV2 and TRBJ1-2, the complete variable domain reads EPEVTQTPSHQVTQMGQEVILRCVPISNHLYFYWYRQILGQKVEFLVSFYNNEISEKSEIFDDQFSVERPDGSNFTLKIRSTKLEDSAMYFCASSESEGQGANYGYTFGSGTRLTVV.

V gene TRBV18 combines with J gene TRBJ2-7; D is perhaps TRBD1 or TRBD2 (5 bases each). CDR3 size: 15 residues. The V gene lost 3 bases and the J gene lost 5 bases, with 17 bases spanning the gap. Per the germline V gene, CDR1 is KGHSH and CDR2 is LQKENI. This CDR3 is CASSPPLWGTDEQYF. The CDR3 nucleotides are TGTGCCAGCTCACCTCCCCTATGGGGGACGGACGAGCAGTACTTC.

Here the CDR3 reads CASTIWLGYNEQFF. Here the CDR3 DNA reads TGTGCCAGTACCATCTGGCTGGGATACAATGAGCAGTTCTTC. The rearrangement uses TRBV19 and TRBJ2-1; D gene ambiguous. CDR1 and CDR2 from the germline V gene are LNHDA and SQIVND (reference sequence). Trimming stripped 7 bases from V and 4 bases from J, with 14 bases between. This CDR3 region has 14 residues. Full variable domain (remainder filled in from reference TRBV19 and TRBJ2-1): DGGITQSPKYLFRKEGQNVTLSCEQNLNHDAMYWYRQDPGQGLRLIYYSQIVNDFQKGDIAEGYSVSREKKESFPLTVTSAQKNPTAFYLCASTIWLGYNEQFFGPGTRLTVL.

This clonotype came up many times. The J gene is TRBJ2-1, the V gene TRBV27, with a possible D match to TRBD1 (6 bases). This CDR3 spans 11 amino acids. From germline, CDR1 is MNHEY and CDR2 SMNVEV (reference sequence). The germline V and J ends were trimmed by 8 bases and 6 bases, with 8 bases remaining between them. The chain's CDR3 is CASAQGNEQFF. Written as DNA, the CDR3 is TGTGCCAGCGCACAGGGCAATGAGCAGTTCTTC.

The count of this clonotype is one. V is TRBV29-1 and J is TRBJ1-2; possible D gene TRBD1, 5 bases. Per the germline V gene, CDR1 is SQVTM and CDR2 is ANQGSEA. V was shortened by 7 bases and J by 5 bases, with 17 bases between the two germline ends. CDR3 size: 13 residues. CDR3 amino acids: CSADLGGLYGYTF. Written as DNA, the CDR3 is TGCAGCGCCGATCTCGGGGGGTTATATGGCTACACCTTC.

This clonotype has just a few counts. The rearrangement links TRBV5-4 to TRBJ2-1; 12 nucleotides align to TRBD2. Germline CDR1 and CDR2: SGHNT and YYREEE (reference sequence). The V and J ends lost 4 bases and 9 bases, in that order; junction bases with no gene match: 11. This CDR3 has 16 residues. This CDR3 reads CASSPATSGRRGEQFF. The CDR3 DNA reads as TGTGCCAGCAGCCCTGCGACTAGCGGGAGAAGGGGTGAGCAGTTCTTC.

This clonotype was observed at least ten times. This chain uses TRBV13 with TRBJ2-5; 9 nucleotides line up with TRBD1. J was trimmed by 0 bases and V by 5 bases; bases with no gene match: 19. This CDR3 has 20 amino acids. Germline V gene lookup returns CDR1 PRHDT and CDR2 FYEKMQ (reference sequence). This CDR3 reads CASSLRGQGTSSGYQETQYF. The DNA of the CDR3 is TGTGCCAGCAGCCTCCGCGGACAGGGGACATCCTCAGGGTACCAAGAGACCCAGTACTTC.

This clonotype has more than one count but fewer than ten. The rearrangement joins TRBV6-1 to TRBJ1-4; 9 nucleotides line up with TRBD1. This CDR3 spans 16 amino acids. Germline lookup yields CDR1 MNHNS and CDR2 SASEGT. V was pared by 6 bases and J by 10 bases, with 15 bases of the junction left unmatched. CDR3 residues: CASSHITGGGEGKLFF. CDR3 DNA sequence: TGTGCCAGCAGCCATATTACAGGGGGCGGAGAGGGAAAACTGTTTTTT.

This clonotype came up many times. The V gene is TRBV18, the J gene TRBJ1-1; TRBD1 agrees at 7 bases. The trim removed 5 bases at V and 4 bases at J, leaving 7 bases unmatched. CDR3 length: 14 residues. The germline V gene encodes CDR1 KGHSH and CDR2 LQKENI. The CDR3 region has the DNA TGTGCCAGCTCAACCGCGACAGGGCCCACTGAAGCTTTCTTT. This encodes CASSTATGPTEAFF.

In its sample, this clonotype was seen a few times. The gene calls are TRBV6-1 and TRBJ2-5; 8 bases line up with TRBD1. V lost 6 bases, J lost 4 bases, and 7 bases stayed unmatched. CDR1 MNHNS and CDR2 SASEGT come from the germline V gene. This CDR3 region has 14 residues. This CDR3 is CASRDGQGVETQYF. For the CDR3, the DNA is TGTGCCAGCAGGGACGGACAGGGTGTAGAGACCCAGTACTTC.

This clonotype was seen repeatedly, ten times or more. The chain is built from TRBV6-2 or TRBV6-3 and TRBJ2-7; possibly TRBD1 for D (5 bases). Germline lookup yields CDR1 MNHEY and CDR2 SVGEGT. The length of the CDR3 is 16 residues. Trimming shortened V by 8 bases and J by 3 bases, and 23 bases separated the two germline ends. In DNA form, the CDR3 reads TGTGCCAGCGAATATAACCCCTGGCAGGGCCTCTACGAGCAGTACTTC. Translating gives CASEYNPWQGLYEQYF.

This clonotype was observed many times. This sequence joins TRBV27 and TRBJ1-1; D uncertain. The V gene lost 8 bases and the J gene lost 4 bases, with 26 bases spanning the gap. This CDR3 has 17 residues. Germline V gene sequence: CDR1 MNHEY, CDR2 SMNVEV (reference sequence). In nucleotides, the CDR3 is TGTGCCAGCCTTAAGAAAAGGACGGATTTACTCGTCACTGAAGCTTTCTTT. It codes for CASLKKRTDLLVTEAFF.